This T cell receptor (beta chain) was observed in a study of beta chain features in type 1 diabetes. Whole-study context: Taken together, all samples contributed approximately 110,000,000 examined sorted cells.

Of the isolated RNA, all was reverse transcribed, and so the sequenced material was expressed TCRB transcripts. Repertoires were generated with immunoSEQ multiplex PCR, while TCRdb's copy carries only in-frame clones and drops some. The sample carries 200,000 to 250,000 clones, about 63% recorded once. Using CD45RO/CCR7/CD25/CD127/CD95/CD27, CD4+ naive, central memory, regulatory and stem cell-like memory cells were sorted. The V gene end was trimmed by 1 base and the J gene end by 0 bases; junction bases not matched to a gene: 11. CDR1 is SGHRS, CDR2 YFSETQ, per germline. The CDR3 covers 19 residues. This clone was detected a few times.

The clonotype comes from a man in his thirties or forties in good health. Sequencing input: naive CD4+ T cells from blood. The chain links TRBV5-1 to TRBJ2-4, with 9 bases lining up with TRBD2. The CDR3 coding sequence is TGCGCCAGCAGCTTGATCGGTAGCGGGAGACCCCTAGCCAAAAACATTCAGTACTTC. Translation gives CASSLIGSGRPLAKNIQYF.